This T cell receptor (beta chain) is drawn from a study of T cell repertoires in cytomegalovirus infection. On the study more broadly: It was the public TCR beta signatures that indicated both CMV infection and matching HLA type.

Points on this clonotype: The antigen is not known.

Whole-study results and caveats: Accumulated public TCR beta family frequency recognized individuals carrying CMV together with the relevant HLA. Clonotype analysis showed dominance of the ex vivo response by HLA-C-restricted CMV-specific TCR beta clonotypes.

V was clipped by 1 base and J by 1 base, with 22 bases between them. CDR3 size: 18 residues. Germline V CDR1 and CDR2: DFQATT, SNEGSKA (reference sequence). TCRdb passed the reads through MiXCR, listing each CDR3 protein once. In the table there are nearly 650,000 distinct CDR3 sequences, 20% to 25% of which are singletons. This chain joins TRBV20-1 and TRBJ1-1, with D possibly matching TRBD1 (6 bases). The specimen sequenced was CD8+ T cells from PBMCs. This receptor was identified in a human donor in good health (CMV status not recorded). Some clones in this sample may be carry-over from other donors' samples. CDR3: CSARATRGRGVPNTEAFF. In DNA, the CDR3 is TGCAGTGCTAGAGCAACTCGTGGCAGGGGTGTCCCGAACACTGAAGCTTTCTTT.